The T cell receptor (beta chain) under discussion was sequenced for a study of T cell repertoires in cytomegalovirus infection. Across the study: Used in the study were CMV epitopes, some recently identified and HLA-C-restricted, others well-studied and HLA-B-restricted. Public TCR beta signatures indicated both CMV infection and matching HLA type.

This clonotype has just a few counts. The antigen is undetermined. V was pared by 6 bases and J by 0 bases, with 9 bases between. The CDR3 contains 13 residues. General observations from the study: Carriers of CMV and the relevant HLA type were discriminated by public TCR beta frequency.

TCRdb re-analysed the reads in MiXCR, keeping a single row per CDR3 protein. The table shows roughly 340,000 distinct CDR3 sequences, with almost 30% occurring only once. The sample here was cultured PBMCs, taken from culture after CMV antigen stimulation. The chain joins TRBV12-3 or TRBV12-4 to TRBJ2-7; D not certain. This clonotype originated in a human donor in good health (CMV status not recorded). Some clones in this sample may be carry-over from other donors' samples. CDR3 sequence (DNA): TGTGCCAGCAGCTTTCAGGACTCCTACGAGCAGTACTTC. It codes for CASSFQDSYEQYF.